This is a list of T cell receptor beta chains from one sample in a study of cytomegalovirus exposure and HLA in healthy donors. TCRdb keeps only in-frame clones here, not all; method: immunoSEQ multiplex PCR. The repertoire holds 65,000 to 90,000 clones, with around three quarters as singletons. The sequenced sample consisted of PBMCs. These receptors all stem from a man in his thirties or forties in good health and CMV-seronegative. Each CDR3 is given with its conserved first and last residue. Each record gives: V gene, clone size, J gene, D gene, CDR3 DNA, CDR3 protein. The D gene is left open where the match is weak. Part of the rows lack a size; the others show once, few, many or a class for expanded clones.

v_call: TRBV27
clone_size: -
j_call: TRBJ2-7
d_call: -
cdr3_nt: TGTGCCAGCAGCACCAACAGCTACGAGCAGTACTTC
cdr3_aa: CASSTNSYEQYF

v_call: TRBV28
clone_size: -
j_call: TRBJ1-2
d_call: -
cdr3_nt: TGTGCCAGCAGTTTATGGAACAGGGAGAGAAATGGCTACACCTTC
cdr3_aa: CASSLWNRERNGYTF

v_call: TRBV13
clone_size: -
j_call: TRBJ1-2
d_call: TRBD1
cdr3_nt: TGTGCCAGCAGCTCATTCTATAGCCAACCGGGACAGGCAAGGGAGGGCTACACCTTC
cdr3_aa: CASSSFYSQPGQAREGYTF

v_call: TRBV7-8
clone_size: -
j_call: TRBJ2-7
d_call: -
cdr3_nt: TGTGCCAGCAGCCCGGGGACTCAACCGGACTACGAGCAGTACTTC
cdr3_aa: CASSPGTQPDYEQYF

v_call: TRBV15
clone_size: -
j_call: TRBJ2-5
d_call: -
cdr3_nt: TGTGCCACCAGCAGAGTAGGACAGCAAGAGACCCAGTACTTC
cdr3_aa: CATSRVGQQETQYF

v_call: TRBV4-2
clone_size: -
j_call: TRBJ2-5
d_call: -
cdr3_nt: TGTGCCAGCAGCCAAGACGGAGGCCTTAACCAAGAGACCCAGTACTTC
cdr3_aa: CASSQDGGLNQETQYF

v_call: TRBV25-1
clone_size: -
j_call: TRBJ1-1
d_call: TRBD1
cdr3_nt: TGTGCCAGCCTACCTCCCCACAGGGGCTTGAACACTGAAGCTTTCTTT
cdr3_aa: CASLPPHRGLNTEAFF

v_call: TRBV5-1
clone_size: once
j_call: TRBJ2-7
d_call: -
cdr3_nt: TGCGCCAGCAGCCCGGATTGGAGAGAGCAGTACTTC
cdr3_aa: CASSPDWREQYF

v_call: TRBV7-8
clone_size: -
j_call: TRBJ2-1
d_call: TRBD2
cdr3_nt: TGTGCCAGCAGTTCAAGCGGGGGAGGGTTCAATGAGCAGTTCTTC
cdr3_aa: CASSSSGGGFNEQFF

v_call: TRBV29-1
clone_size: -
j_call: TRBJ2-7
d_call: TRBD1
cdr3_nt: TGCAGCGCCCTGGGACAGGGGACTCGTAAAGCCTACGAGCAGTACTTC
cdr3_aa: CSALGQGTRKAYEQYF

v_call: TRBV19
clone_size: -
j_call: TRBJ1-1
d_call: TRBD1
cdr3_nt: TGTGCCAGTGCCCCGACAGGGGACACTGAAGCTTTCTTT
cdr3_aa: CASAPTGDTEAFF

v_call: TRBV15
clone_size: -
j_call: TRBJ1-3
d_call: -
cdr3_nt: TGTGCCACCAGTCCAGACGGGATCTCTGGAAACACCATATATTTT
cdr3_aa: CATSPDGISGNTIYF

v_call: TRBV6-6
clone_size: -
j_call: TRBJ1-2
d_call: -
cdr3_nt: TGTGCCAGCTCCGAGGGACACCGACAGTTATACACCTTC
cdr3_aa: CASSEGHRQLYTF

v_call: TRBV20-1
clone_size: -
j_call: TRBJ2-1
d_call: -
cdr3_nt: TGCAGTGCTAGAGATCGGAGTGAGCAGTTCTTC
cdr3_aa: CSARDRSEQFF

v_call: TRBV29-1
clone_size: -
j_call: TRBJ2-3
d_call: TRBD2
cdr3_nt: TGCAGCGTGCCACTAGCGGGAGCGGTAGATACGCAGTATTTT
cdr3_aa: CSVPLAGAVDTQYF

v_call: TRBV30
clone_size: -
j_call: TRBJ1-2
d_call: TRBD1
cdr3_nt: TGTGCCTGGAGTCTGACAGGGGGCTACACCTTC
cdr3_aa: CAWSLTGGYTF

v_call: TRBV18
clone_size: once
j_call: TRBJ2-1
d_call: TRBD2
cdr3_nt: TGTGCCAGCTGGAATCCGGGACTAGCGGGGGGGCAGCAGTTCTTC
cdr3_aa: CASWNPGLAGGQQFF

v_call: TRBV18
clone_size: -
j_call: TRBJ2-1
d_call: -
cdr3_nt: TGTGCCAGCTCAGGAGAGGGGGACGTACAGTTCTTC
cdr3_aa: CASSGEGDVQFF

v_call: TRBV7-2
clone_size: few
j_call: TRBJ2-1
d_call: TRBD2
cdr3_nt: TGTGCCAGCAGCTCGAGCCGGTTGGCGGGAGTTGAGCAGTTCTTC
cdr3_aa: CASSSSRLAGVEQFF

v_call: TRBV27
clone_size: -
j_call: TRBJ2-1
d_call: -
cdr3_nt: TGTGCCAGCAGTTTATTCGGGGGGGGACAGGGCTACAATGAGCAGTTCTTC
cdr3_aa: CASSLFGGGQGYNEQFF

v_call: TRBV19
clone_size: -
j_call: TRBJ2-2
d_call: TRBD1
cdr3_nt: TGTGCCAGTAGTAGACAGGGGGATGGAGGCACCGGGGAGCTGTTTTTT
cdr3_aa: CASSRQGDGGTGELFF

v_call: TRBV19
clone_size: -
j_call: TRBJ2-7
d_call: -
cdr3_nt: TGTGCCAGTAGTATGAGGTCCGGTTACGAGCAGTACTTC
cdr3_aa: CASSMRSGYEQYF

v_call: TRBV7-9
clone_size: few
j_call: TRBJ1-4
d_call: -
cdr3_nt: TGTGCCAGCAGCTTAGCCCGGGGGGGTTGGAATGAAAAACTGTTTTTT
cdr3_aa: CASSLARGGWNEKLFF

v_call: TRBV6-4
clone_size: -
j_call: TRBJ2-1
d_call: TRBD2
cdr3_nt: TGTGCCAGCAGAGTGGGAGGGACCGGGGGTGATGAGCAGTTCTTC
cdr3_aa: CASRVGGTGGDEQFF

v_call: TRBV4-2
clone_size: few
j_call: TRBJ1-1
d_call: -
cdr3_nt: TGTGCCAGCAGCTTAGAAGAGGTGAACACTGAAGCTTTCTTT
cdr3_aa: CASSLEEVNTEAFF

v_call: TRBV2
clone_size: -
j_call: TRBJ1-3
d_call: TRBD1
cdr3_nt: TGTGCCAGCGGGGATCCGGACAGGTTCGGGCGAAACACCATATATTTT
cdr3_aa: CASGDPDRFGRNTIYF

v_call: TRBV2
clone_size: -
j_call: TRBJ2-7
d_call: -
cdr3_nt: TGTGCCAGCACTCCGGCCAGGCGCTACGAGCAGTACTTC
cdr3_aa: CASTPARRYEQYF

v_call: TRBV19
clone_size: -
j_call: TRBJ2-7
d_call: -
cdr3_nt: TGTGCCAGTAGTATTAGTTCGGGAAGCTACGAGCAGTACTTC
cdr3_aa: CASSISSGSYEQYF

v_call: TRBV6-4
clone_size: -
j_call: TRBJ2-1
d_call: TRBD2
cdr3_nt: TGTGCCAGCAGTGACGTCAGCGGGGGGCTCAATGAGCAGTTCTTC
cdr3_aa: CASSDVSGGLNEQFF

v_call: TRBV4-1
clone_size: -
j_call: TRBJ2-1
d_call: TRBD2
cdr3_nt: TGCGCCAGCAGCCACGCGATAGCGGGGGGAGGCAGTGAGCAGTTCTTC
cdr3_aa: CASSHAIAGGGSEQFF

v_call: TRBV19
clone_size: few
j_call: TRBJ1-5
d_call: -
cdr3_nt: TGTGCCAGTAGTTGGTTTTCGACAGAGAATCAGCCCCAGCATTTT
cdr3_aa: CASSWFSTENQPQHF

v_call: TRBV7-9
clone_size: -
j_call: TRBJ1-2
d_call: -
cdr3_nt: TGTGCCAGCAGCTTTGCCACGGGACTGCTCTATGGCTACACCTTC
cdr3_aa: CASSFATGLLYGYTF

v_call: TRBV19
clone_size: -
j_call: TRBJ2-5
d_call: TRBD1
cdr3_nt: TGTGCCAGTATCGGACAGGCCCAAGAGACCCAGTACTTC
cdr3_aa: CASIGQAQETQYF

v_call: TRBV6-1
clone_size: -
j_call: TRBJ2-5
d_call: -
cdr3_nt: TGTGCCAGCAGTGAAATGAGTGGGGCAGAGACCCAGTACTTC
cdr3_aa: CASSEMSGAETQYF

v_call: TRBV5-1
clone_size: -
j_call: TRBJ2-2
d_call: TRBD2
cdr3_nt: TGCGCCAGCAGTGGGACTAGCGGGGGCACCGGGGAGCTGTTTTTT
cdr3_aa: CASSGTSGGTGELFF

v_call: TRBV4-2
clone_size: -
j_call: TRBJ1-2
d_call: TRBD1
cdr3_nt: TGTGCCAGCAGCCAAGTTGACAGGGGGAAGGGCTACACCTTC
cdr3_aa: CASSQVDRGKGYTF

v_call: TRBV7-9
clone_size: -
j_call: TRBJ1-1
d_call: -
cdr3_nt: TGTGCCAGCAGCTTCGTGCCCTCCTATGAAGCTTTCTTT
cdr3_aa: CASSFVPSYEAFF

v_call: TRBV19
clone_size: -
j_call: TRBJ2-5
d_call: -
cdr3_nt: TGTGCCAGTAGTATGTTGGCAGGGGAAGAGACCCAGTACTTC
cdr3_aa: CASSMLAGEETQYF

v_call: TRBV4-2
clone_size: few
j_call: TRBJ1-1
d_call: TRBD1
cdr3_nt: TGTGCCAGCAGCCAAGCAGGGACAGTACGCCTCTTT
cdr3_aa: CASSQAGTVRLF

v_call: TRBV27
clone_size: -
j_call: TRBJ2-7
d_call: TRBD2
cdr3_nt: TGTGCCAGCAGTTTTGGCACGGGGGGCGAGCAGTACTTC
cdr3_aa: CASSFGTGGEQYF

v_call: TRBV4-3
clone_size: -
j_call: TRBJ1-4
d_call: -
cdr3_nt: TGCGCCAGCAGCCAAGTATATGGCCGAGGGGGTTTAGCGGAAAAACTGTTTTTT
cdr3_aa: CASSQVYGRGGLAEKLFF

v_call: TRBV7-9
clone_size: -
j_call: TRBJ2-3
d_call: TRBD1
cdr3_nt: TGTGCCAGCAGGGGGGACAGGGGGCGGTCAGATACGCAGTATTTT
cdr3_aa: CASRGDRGRSDTQYF

v_call: TRBV6-5
clone_size: -
j_call: TRBJ1-1
d_call: -
cdr3_nt: TGTGCCAGCAGTTACTCGCGAAGGGGAAGAACTGAAGCTTTCTTT
cdr3_aa: CASSYSRRGRTEAFF

v_call: TRBV30
clone_size: few
j_call: TRBJ2-3
d_call: TRBD2
cdr3_nt: TGTGCCTGGAGTGTTCGGGAGGCTGATACGCAGTATTTT
cdr3_aa: CAWSVREADTQYF

v_call: TRBV19
clone_size: -
j_call: TRBJ1-2
d_call: TRBD1
cdr3_nt: TGTGCCAGTAGTACGCCAGGGGGCTTCTATGGCTACACCTTC
cdr3_aa: CASSTPGGFYGYTF